This T cell receptor (beta chain) was identified in a study of vaccination effects on CD4 cells after COVID-19. Here immunoSEQ multiplex PCR was the method, and the copy in TCRdb shows in-frame clones only, minus some. The sample includes some 40,000 clones, about 80% seen only once; the top ten take about 2%. ViraFEST assay sequencing came after antigen-specific CD4+ T cells were expanded with viral peptide pools. After more than 9 days in culture, the CD4+ T cells were isolated. Everyone in the study got two shots of either the BNT162b2 or mRNA-1273 vaccine. Concerning this clone itself: Its antigen is not known.

This CDR3 is built from 14 residues. The germline V and J ends were trimmed by 6 bases and 0 bases, with 9 bases remaining between them. The germline V gene encodes CDR1 SNHLY and CDR2 FYNNEI. The sequenced sample was CD4+ T cells from PBMCs cultured with HCoV-NL63 spike peptides, obtained after COVID-19 vaccination. The V gene is TRBV2, the J gene TRBJ1-5; D unresolved. The sequence derives from a human donor who received a COVID-19 vaccine. Some clones in this sample may be carry-over from other donors' samples. CDR3 protein: CASRGYYSNQPQHF. CDR3 DNA: TGTGCCAGCAGGGGTTATTATAGCAATCAGCCCCAGCATTTT.